The rows below give T cell receptor beta chains drawn from one sample of a study of cytomegalovirus exposure and HLA in healthy donors. Repertoires were generated with immunoSEQ multiplex PCR, while TCRdb's copy carries only in-frame clones and drops some. The data show around 110,000 clones, less than 85% seen once. Sample: PBMCs. The receptor set was obtained from a young man in good health and CMV-seronegative. Each CDR3 is given with its conserved first and last residue. The D gene is left open where the match is weak. Clone size is stated in some rows and not others, as once, few, many or a class when expanded.

v_call	d_call	clone_size	j_call	cdr3_nt	cdr3_aa
TRBV19	NA	many	TRBJ2-7	TGTGCCAGTAGTACGCAAAGGGGCGACGAGCAGTACTTC	CASSTQRGDEQYF
TRBV4-3	TRBD1	NA	TRBJ1-4	TGCGCCAGCAGCCCCGGACAGGCAACTAATGAAAAACTGTTTTTT	CASSPGQATNEKLFF
TRBV7-9	TRBD2	NA	TRBJ2-7	TGTGCCAGCAGCGGACCGCGACTAGCGGGGGGTGGGGCGTCCTACGAGCAGTACTTC	CASSGPRLAGGGASYEQYF
TRBV9	NA	once	TRBJ2-5	TGTGCCAGCAGCGTAGAATCACTAGAGACCCAGTACTTC	CASSVESLETQYF
TRBV7-8	TRBD1	NA	TRBJ1-1	TGTGCCAGCAGCACTCAGGGGGTCGCGGGGACTGAAGCTTTCTTT	CASSTQGVAGTEAFF
TRBV2	NA	NA	TRBJ1-2	TGTGCCAGCAGATCCTCCGGGTCCATCTATGGCTACACCTTC	CASRSSGSIYGYTF
TRBV7-2	NA	NA	TRBJ2-3	TGTGCCAGCAGCTTAAGGGGGTTTGACACAGATACGCAGTATTTT	CASSLRGFDTDTQYF
TRBV23-1	NA	NA	TRBJ1-6	TGCGCCAGCAGTCATCTCCACCTTACAGGGCGCTGTAATTCACCCCTCCACTTT	CASSHLHLTGRCNSPLHF
TRBV5-6	NA	few	TRBJ2-7	TGTGCCAGCAGCTTGGGGGGCGCGGGGCTCACTCCGGACGAGCAGTACTTC	CASSLGGAGLTPDEQYF
TRBV5-6	NA	NA	TRBJ2-4	TGTGCCAGCAGCTTGATGGACGGACAACTAGCCAAAAACATTCAGTACTTC	CASSLMDGQLAKNIQYF
TRBV7-3	NA	few	TRBJ1-1	TGTGCCAGCAGCTTAGATCACACGGGGGAAGCTTTCTTT	CASSLDHTGEAFF
TRBV27	NA	NA	TRBJ1-2	TGTGCCAGCAGTTTATTCCAGGGAAATGGCTACACCTTC	CASSLFQGNGYTF
TRBV5-1	NA	NA	TRBJ2-1	TGCGCCAGCAGCCCCGAGGATCTGGACAATGAGCAGTTCTTC	CASSPEDLDNEQFF
TRBV7-6	TRBD2	NA	TRBJ2-1	TGTGCCAGCAGCTCGGGACTAGCGGGTTACAATGAGCAGTTCTTC	CASSSGLAGYNEQFF
TRBV9	NA	NA	TRBJ2-3	TGTGCCAGCAGCTCTTTACCTTCAGACAGGTCCGGGGGGACGCAGTATTTT	CASSSLPSDRSGGTQYF
TRBV7-8	TRBD2	NA	TRBJ2-3	TGTGCCAGCAGCACAGGACTAGCGGGGGTCACAGATACGCAGTATTTT	CASSTGLAGVTDTQYF
TRBV11-2	NA	few	TRBJ2-3	TGTGCCAGCAGCTGGGGGGGCACAGATACGCAGTATTTT	CASSWGGTDTQYF
TRBV29-1	NA	NA	TRBJ2-1	TGCAGCGCCCGCGGGATAATGCGGGGTGAGCAGTTCTTC	CSARGIMRGEQFF
TRBV6-6	NA	NA	TRBJ1-5	TGTGCCAGCATCCCCAGGGAGGGAAGTTTTCAGCCCCAGCATTTT	CASIPREGSFQPQHF
TRBV2	NA	once	TRBJ1-5	TGTGCCAGCAGTGAAGGGTCCGGGGGAACGAATCAGCCCCAGCATTTT	CASSEGSGGTNQPQHF
TRBV11-2	NA	NA	TRBJ2-4	TGTGCCAGCAGCTTAGTCTTGGGGGCCCCGATGGACTTC	CASSLVLGAPMDF
TRBV2	NA	NA	TRBJ2-7	TGTGCCAGAGCTCACCCGACAGGCTCCTACGAGCAGTACTTC	CARAHPTGSYEQYF
TRBV6-6	TRBD1	NA	TRBJ2-7	TGTGCCAGCAGTTACGAAACAGGGGGCTACGAGCAGTACTTC	CASSYETGGYEQYF
TRBV6-1	NA	many	TRBJ1-6	TGTGCCACGCAAGCAGTGGGCCCTTATAATTCACCCCTCCACTTT	CATQAVGPYNSPLHF
TRBV5-6	NA	few	TRBJ2-7	TGTGCCAGCAGCTTGGTTGGCAGAACCTACGAGCAGTACTTC	CASSLVGRTYEQYF
TRBV9	TRBD2	NA	TRBJ2-3	TGTGCCAGCAGCGTAGAAATAGCGGGGGGCTTTACTACAGATACGCAGTATTTT	CASSVEIAGGFTTDTQYF
TRBV13	NA	NA	TRBJ1-5	TGTGCCAGCAGCTCAGGCCCGGATCAGCCCCAGCATTTT	CASSSGPDQPQHF
TRBV5-1	TRBD1	NA	TRBJ2-7	TGCGCCAGCAGCAGGGGGACAGGGGGGCCCTCCTACGAGCAGTACTTC	CASSRGTGGPSYEQYF
TRBV7-7	TRBD2	few	TRBJ2-1	TGTGCTAGCAGCTTGGGACTAGCGGGGGAAAATGAGCAGTTCTTC	CASSLGLAGENEQFF